Reported below is one T cell receptor beta chain. Germline V lookup: CDR1 MDHEN, CDR2 SYDVKM. The length of the CDR3 is 14 residues. Deletions cut 6 bases from V and 4 bases from J, with 13 bases between. The sample is drawn from a study of cytomegalovirus exposure and HLA in healthy donors. The PCR had 60 Vbeta and 13 Jbeta primers. The protocol was immunoSEQ multiplex PCR, while the TCRdb copy is restricted to in-frame clones and leaves out a portion. The repertoire holds about 160,000 clones, with roughly 80% as singletons. The sample taken for sequencing was PBMCs. The TCR sequence derives from a man aged 25 to 40 in good health and CMV-seropositive. The rearrangement links TRBV28 to TRBJ1-5; D unclear. The CDR3 region has the DNA TGTGCCAGCAGCCGACGGGAGTATAATCAGCCCCAGCATTTT. This gives the protein CASSRREYNQPQHF.